This TCR beta chain was identified during a study of T cell repertoires in cytomegalovirus infection. This clonotype was seen ten or more times. Its matching antigen is unknown. Trimming at V came to 1 base and at J to 8 bases, leaving 9 bases not matched to a gene. The CDR3 runs 15 residues. CDR1 and CDR2 from the germline V gene are SGHVS and FNYEAQ. TCRdb analysed the reads with MiXCR anew, one entry per CDR3 protein. The repertoire holds around 78,000 distinct CDR3 sequences, with 35% to 45% as singletons. This sequence originates from a human donor in good health (CMV status not recorded). Some clones in this sample may be carry-over from other donors' samples. V gene TRBV7-6 combines with J gene TRBJ1-2, with 8 bases fitting TRBD1. The sequencing here drew on CD8+ T cells from cultured PBMCs, taken from culture after CMV antigen stimulation. CDR3 protein: CASSLEETGAGGYTF. As DNA, the CDR3 is TGTGCCAGCAGCTTAGAAGAGACAGGGGCCGGAGGCTACACCTTC. The full variable domain, with the rest looked up from reference TRBV7-6 and TRBJ1-2, is GAGVSQSPRYKVTKRGQDVALRCDPISGHVSLYWYRQALGQGPEFLTYFNYEAQQDKSGLPNDRFSAERPEGSISTLTIQRTEQRDSAMYRCASSLEETGAGGYTFGSGTRLTVV.